This T cell receptor (beta chain) was sequenced during a study of cytomegalovirus exposure and HLA in healthy donors. Notes on the study in general: Equally common other TCR beta chains were less clonally expanded than HLA-associated ones, a later analysis found. Segments of the TCR beta V type were, in most cases, productive about 90% or about 30% of the time in an earlier analysis.

PCR employed 60 Vbeta and 13 Jbeta primers. The table came from immunoSEQ multiplex PCR; TCRdb's copy has only in-frame clones and leaves some out. The sample records 100,000 to 150,000 clones, about 85% being singletons. To note about this clone: Antigen specificity is unknown.

Germline loops: CDR1 MNHEY, CDR2 SVGAGI. This CDR3 is built from 13 residues. The receptor comes from a man in his late teens or twenties in good health and CMV-seropositive. The rearrangement uses TRBV6-5 and TRBJ2-7, with D perhaps matching TRBD2 (5 bases). The sample consisted of PBMCs. The DNA of the CDR3 is TGTTCAACGGGGTCCAGCGCAACCTACGAGCAGTACTTC. The encoded protein is CSTGSSATYEQYF.